The clone carrying this T cell receptor beta chain has just a few counts. Its antigen is not known. V was cut by 3 bases and J by 1 base, with 12 bases left in between. CDR1 and CDR2 (germline): KGHSH, LQKENI. This CDR3 is 15 amino acids long. These data come from a study of lymphopenia after photon versus proton radiotherapy. Only in-frame clones appear in the TCRdb table, and some are missing; sequencing was by immunoSEQ multiplex PCR. The sample consists of about 26,000 clones, around 86% of them appearing once. Study results and caveats: Post-nadir diversity loss with photons came from oligoclonal expansion, particularly CD8+ Temra cells.

The clonotype originates from a woman aged 45-59 years with pancreatic cancer. V is TRBV18 and J is TRBJ1-1; possible D gene TRBD1, 6 bases. The sequenced sample was peripheral blood, obtained from a patient treated with photon-based radiotherapy. The CDR3 sequence is CASSPARTENTEAFF. CDR3 nucleotide sequence: TGTGCCAGCTCACCCGCCCGGACAGAGAACACTGAAGCTTTCTTT.